The 23 T cell receptor beta chains reported below all come from one sample, sequenced in a study of T cell changes during pregnancy in multiple sclerosis. This table comes from immunoSEQ multiplex PCR, and its TCRdb copy is limited to in-frame clones, with some not included. The data contain tens of thousands of clones, around nine tenths of them seen just once; the ten biggest clones take up roughly 1.9%. The sample was peripheral blood, taken in the second trimester of pregnancy. Receptors originate from a female donor with multiple sclerosis, enrolled in a pregnancy study.

Comments on this clone: Other DNA sequences from this sample encode an identical CDR3 as well. The chain carries TRBV5-1 and TRBJ2-3; the match to TRBD1 covers 10 bases. CDR3 length: 15 amino acids. The junction had 4 bases not matched to a gene; V was cut back by 0 bases and J by 6 bases. Germline CDR1 SGHRS, CDR2 YFSETQ. The CDR3 nucleotides read TGCGCCAGCAGCTTGGAGGGGACAGGGGCGGATACGCAGTATTTT. Protein sequence: CASSLEGTGADTQYF.

The chain uses TRBV4-1 and TRBJ2-3; D gene unclear. Per germline, CDR1 MGHRA and CDR2 YSYEKL. There are 15 residues in the CDR3. V shed 1 base and J shed 0 bases, with 8 bases lying between them. CDR3: CASSQVSLSTDTQYF. CDR3 DNA: TGCGCCAGCAGCCAAGTTAGTTTGAGCACAGATACGCAGTATTTT.

The chain is built from TRBV18 and TRBJ2-5; D ambiguous. Trimming left V 6 bases short and J 5 bases short, with 10 bases between. The CDR3 is 12 amino acids. CDR1 KGHSH and CDR2 LQKENI come from the germline V gene. The chain's CDR3 is CASSAVSETQYF. The CDR3 DNA reads as TGTGCCAGCTCTGCGGTTTCCGAGACCCAGTACTTC.

The J gene is TRBJ2-5, the V gene TRBV7-9, with a weak D call TRBD2 (6 bases). Germline loops: CDR1 SEHNR, CDR2 FQNEAQ (reference sequence). This CDR3 is 17 amino acids long. Deletions cut 1 base from V and 0 bases from J, with 15 bases between. The CDR3 coding sequence is TGTGCCAGCAGCTTAGGGGGAGGACACCGCTACCAAGAGACCCAGTACTTC. Its protein is CASSLGGGHRYQETQYF.

This clone was recorded once. This rearrangement joins TRBV15 to TRBJ1-5, with 8 bases lining up with TRBD1. The germline gives CDR1 LNHNV, CDR2 YYDKDF (reference sequence). V shed 1 base and J 5 bases; nucleotides not matched to a gene: 10. The CDR3 loop spans 17 amino acids. In DNA form, the CDR3 reads TGTGCCACCAGCAGAGGCCTGGACAGGGCTTTCGATCAGCCCCAGCATTTT. Protein sequence: CATSRGLDRAFDQPQHF. The complete variable domain, with remaining parts taken from reference TRBV15 and TRBJ1-5, reads DAMVIQNPRYQVTQFGKPVTLSCSQTLNHNVMYWYQQKSSQAPKLLFHYYDKDFNNEADTPDNFQSRRPNTSFCFLDIRSPGLGDTAMYLCATSRGLDRAFDQPQHFGDGTRLSIL.

This chain links TRBV2 with TRBJ2-7; TRBD2 agrees at 9 bases. Looked up from germline, CDR1 is SNHLY and CDR2 is FYNNEI. The length of the CDR3 is 19 residues. Trimming took 5 bases from V and 3 from J; bases not matched to a gene: 20. CDR3 DNA: TGTGCCAGCAGTAACGCCCGGGGGTCCGCGGGAGGGCGCGGCTACGAGCAGTACTTC. Protein: CASSNARGSAGGRGYEQYF.

V usage is TRBV7-3 and J usage is TRBJ2-5; 8 positions agree with TRBD2. The CDR3 runs 16 residues. The junction had 10 bases not matched to a gene; V was cut back by 2 bases and J by 5 bases. Germline CDR1 SGHTA, CDR2 FQGTGA. The CDR3 protein is CASSLSGGAGEETQYF. CDR3 nucleotide sequence: TGTGCCAGCAGCTTATCGGGGGGGGCGGGCGAGGAGACCCAGTACTTC.

The chain is built from TRBV18 and TRBJ1-1; no reliable D call. From germline, CDR1 is KGHSH and CDR2 LQKENI. Between the trimmed V and J ends, which lost 0 bases and 1 base, there was a span of 15 bases. CDR3 length: 17 amino acids. As DNA, the CDR3 is TGTGCCAGCTCACCACCTTCTTTTAAAGACAAGAACACTGAAGCTTTCTTT. It specifies CASSPPSFKDKNTEAFF.

V usage is TRBV9 and J usage is TRBJ2-6; D might be TRBD2 (6 bases). The CDR3 contains 17 residues. Germline V gene lookup returns CDR1 SGDLS and CDR2 YYNGEE. The germline V and J ends were trimmed by 4 bases and 4 bases, with 18 bases remaining between them. For the CDR3, the DNA is TGTGCCAGCAGCCCCCAAGGGGAGGTTTTCGGGGCCAACGTCCTGACTTTC. This sequence encodes CASSPQGEVFGANVLTF. Filled out from reference TRBV9 and TRBJ2-6, the complete variable domain reads DSGVTQTPKHLITATGQRVTLRCSPRSGDLSVYWYQQSLDQGLQFLIQYYNGEERAKGNILERFSAQQFPDLHSELNLSSLELGDSALYFCASSPQGEVFGANVLTFGAGSRLTVL.

CDR3 coding DNA: TGTGCCATCAGTAACAGGGGGAATCCCTACGAGCAGTACTTC. Its translation is CAISNRGNPYEQYF. The chain links TRBV10-3 to TRBJ2-7; 8 nucleotides agree with TRBD1. The junction had 5 bases not matched to a gene; V was cut back by 5 bases and J by 2 bases. The CDR3 is made up of 14 amino acids. CDR1 and CDR2 from the germline V gene are ENHRY and SYGVKD.

This clone has a single count. The chain links TRBV30 to TRBJ1-1; 9 bases agree with TRBD1. Germline V gives CDR1 GTSNPN, CDR2 SVGIG (reference sequence). This CDR3 is 13 amino acids long. V lost 1 base and J lost 6; bases outside the gene matches: 3. CDR3 in DNA: TGTGCCTGGAGTGGACAGGGGGACGCTGAAGCTTTCTTT. Encoded protein: CAWSGQGDAEAFF.

The V and J genes are TRBV7-9 and TRBJ1-4; 7 nucleotides agree with TRBD1. The length of the CDR3 is 14 residues. Germline loops: CDR1 SEHNR, CDR2 FQNEAQ (reference sequence). V was pared by 3 bases and J by 6 bases, with 4 bases of the junction left unmatched. The CDR3 is CASSFPTGDEKLFF. CDR3 bases: TGTGCCAGCAGCTTCCCCACAGGGGATGAAAAACTGTTTTTT.

The chain joins TRBV20-1 to TRBJ1-1; D is uncertain. Germline CDR1 is DFQATT and CDR2 is SNEGSKA (reference sequence). CDR3 size: 10 residues. Trimming removed 2 bases from V and 10 bases from J, with 8 bases in between. Here the CDR3 reads CSARLHTAFF. The CDR3 region has the DNA TGCAGTGCTAGATTACATACAGCTTTCTTT.

The table lists this clone with a count of one. The V call is TRBV19, the J call TRBJ2-3; TRBD1 aligns across 7 bases. The V gene end was trimmed by 3 bases and the J gene end by 4 bases; junction bases not matched to a gene: 7. Germline lookup yields CDR1 LNHDA and CDR2 SQIVND (reference sequence). This CDR3 is 15 amino acids long. The CDR3 DNA reads TGTGCCAGTAGTATGTTGGACAGGAGTTCAGATACGCAGTATTTT. Protein: CASSMLDRSSDTQYF.

This chain links TRBV5-1 with TRBJ1-1; unclear D gene. The V end was cut by 0 bases, the J end by 4 bases, with 10 bases between. Germline CDR1 is SGHRS and CDR2 is YFSETQ. This CDR3 contains 14 residues. The CDR3 DNA reads TGCGCCAGCAGCTTGGCCACTTACTCCACTGAAGCTTTCTTT. Residues: CASSLATYSTEAFF.

The rearrangement links TRBV28 to TRBJ2-7, with D possibly TRBD2 on 6 matching bases. CDR1 MDHEN and CDR2 SYDVKM come from the germline V gene. The V end was cut by 2 bases, the J end by 4 bases, with 12 bases between. The CDR3 runs 14 residues. CDR3 loop: CASSLRGRRYEQYF. In nucleotides, the CDR3 is TGTGCCAGCAGTTTAAGAGGGAGGCGTTACGAGCAGTACTTC.

V is TRBV7-9 and J is TRBJ2-7, with TRBD1 identical over 9 bases. In germline, CDR1 is SEHNR, CDR2 FQNEAQ (reference sequence). CDR3 length equals 14 residues. Trimming took 5 bases from V and 2 from J; bases not matched to a gene: 4. The CDR3 region has the DNA TGTGCCAGCAGCAAGGGACAGGGAACCTACGAGCAGTACTTC. The encoded protein is CASSKGQGTYEQYF.

This clone has a handful of counts. The J gene is TRBJ1-3, the V gene TRBV6-5; TRBD1 is a possible D gene (5 bases). Trimming left V 4 bases short and J 2 bases short, with 12 bases between. The germline V gene encodes CDR1 MNHEY and CDR2 SVGAGI. The CDR3 totals 15 residues. This CDR3 reads CASSSTASPGNTIYF. The CDR3 region has the DNA TGTGCCAGCAGTTCGACAGCTTCCCCTGGAAACACCATATATTTT.

This clone was recorded once. The chain employs TRBV10-1 and TRBJ2-3; 12 bases match TRBD2. V lost 6 bases, J lost 1 base, and 8 bases stayed unmatched. The CDR3 runs to 17 residues. The germline V gene encodes CDR1 WNHNN and CDR2 SYGVQD (reference sequence). CDR3 region: CASRLAGGHWCTDTQYF. The CDR3 bases are TGCGCCAGCAGGCTAGCGGGGGGGCATTGGTGCACAGATACGCAGTATTTT.

The chain employs TRBV5-3 and TRBJ2-5; TRBD2 is a possible D gene (5 bases). TRBV5-3 is annotated as an ORF whose role is uncertain. The CDR3 covers 15 residues. Trimming cost V 3 bases and J 1 base, with 13 bases left between them. The CDR3 bases are TGTGCCAGAAGCTCGGACTCGCCTACCCAAGAGACCCAGTACTTC. It codes for CARSSDSPTQETQYF.

The chain has TRBV11-2 and TRBJ2-6; D not certain. The V gene lost 4 bases and the J gene lost 2 bases, with 3 bases spanning the gap. This CDR3 comprises 13 residues. Germline CDR1 and CDR2: SGHAT and FQNNGV. The CDR3 region has the DNA TGTGCCAGCAGCTCAGCTGGGGCCAACGTCCTGACTTTC. Translating gives CASSSAGANVLTF.

This chain uses TRBV7-9 with TRBJ2-5, with TRBD2 identical over 7 bases. Trimming took 1 base from V and 5 from J; bases not matched to a gene: 7. This CDR3 has 15 amino acids. Germline assignment: CDR1 SEHNR and CDR2 FQNEAQ (reference sequence). CDR3 region: CASSLGGRGVETQYF. In DNA form, the CDR3 reads TGTGCCAGCAGCTTAGGTGGACGGGGGGTTGAGACCCAGTACTTC. Variable domain in full (rest from reference TRBV7-9 and TRBJ2-5): DTGVSQNPRHKITKRGQNVTFRCDPISEHNRLYWYRQTLGQGPEFLTYFQNEAQLEKSRLLSDRFSAERPKGSFSTLEIQRTEQGDSAMYLCASSLGGRGVETQYFGPGTRLLVL.

V is TRBV25-1 and J is TRBJ1-1; unclear D gene. Germline lookup yields CDR1 MGHDK and CDR2 SYGVNS. The CDR3 runs to 11 residues. Trimming removed 6 bases at V and 7 bases at J, with 9 bases between. DNA of the CDR3: TGTGCCAGCAGGGAAACGGGTGAAGCTTTCTTT. Protein sequence: CASRETGEAFF.